This TCR beta chain was retrieved from a study of spatial heterogeneity in lung cancer. Time point: sample taken at primary tumor resection. No cell sorting; template was whole RNA from tumor, lung tissue or PBMC. Untreated early-stage non-small cell lung cancer patients, approximately 76 in total, were the donors. A single record per CDR3 protein comes from TCRdb applying MiXCR to the 5' RACE reads. The table shows 60,000 to 90,000 distinct CDR3 sequences, with about an eighth occurring only once. Worth noting for this clonotype: The junction differs from germline at one of its ends, possibly a read error.

Germline V gene lookup returns CDR1 LGHNT and CDR2 FRNRAP. The CDR3 is 11 amino acids. Sequencing was performed on PBMCs, taken at surgery. The receptor was isolated from a male donor with early-stage non-small cell lung cancer. The V and J genes are TRBV12-5 and TRBJ1-1; no clear D gene. The CDR3 is CASGPGGEAFF. The CDR3 DNA follows: TGTGCTAGTGGACCAGGTGGGGAAGCTTTTTTT.